The next 9 T cell receptor beta chains were all read from a single sample in a study of response to subunit inactivated influenza vaccine. MiXCR, run by TCRdb on the RT-PCR reads, gives a single entry per CDR3 protein. The sample includes hundreds of thousands of distinct CDR3 sequences, about 15% seen only once; the top ten take 6.5% to 8.5%. The sample consisted of PBMCs from blood, taken around 15 days before vaccination. All receptors come from a man over 45 who received an inactivated influenza vaccine.

The table lists this clonotype with a few counts. The rearrangement links TRBV7-2 to TRBJ2-1; TRBD1 agrees at 7 bases. Looked up from germline, CDR1 is SGHTA and CDR2 is FQGNSA. The CDR3 has 14 residues. J lost 5 bases, V lost 6 bases, and 7 bases had no gene match. The CDR3 is CASRPPGQNNEQFF. The CDR3 DNA is TGTGCCAGCAGACCCCCGGGACAGAACAATGAGCAGTTCTTC.

This clonotype was seen many times. The rearrangement uses TRBV5-1 and TRBJ2-5; TRBD2 aligns across 15 bases. This CDR3 has 17 residues. Germline V gene lookup returns CDR1 SGHRS and CDR2 YFSETQ. The V and J ends lost 4 bases and 1 base, in that order; junction bases with no gene match: 5. CDR3 region: CASSPGLAGGSQETQYF. CDR3 in DNA: TGCGCCAGCAGCCCCGGACTAGCGGGGGGGTCCCAAGAGACCCAGTACTTC.

This clonotype occurred a few times. The chain has TRBV7-9 and TRBJ1-6; 10 nucleotides agree with TRBD1. Germline V CDR1 and CDR2: SEHNR, FQNEAQ (reference sequence). The CDR3 runs to 15 residues. V lost 5 bases to trimming and J lost 6 bases; unmatched junction nucleotides: 4. This chain's CDR3 is CASSTRDRGNSPLHF. Here the CDR3 DNA reads TGTGCCAGCAGCACCCGGGACAGGGGTAATTCACCCCTCCACTTT.

The gene calls are TRBV24-1 and TRBJ1-5, with TRBD1 as a possible D gene (5 bases). Trimming took off 10 bases at V and 5 bases at J, with 11 bases between the two ends. The CDR3 extends over 12 amino acids. Germline V CDR1 and CDR2: KGHDR, SFDVKD. The CDR3: CATGIGDQPQHF. The DNA of the CDR3 is TGTGCCACTGGAATAGGGGATCAGCCCCAGCATTTT.

There are a few counts of this clonotype. The rearrangement links TRBV4-3 to TRBJ2-3; D remains ambiguous. The CDR3 loop spans 13 amino acids. Trimming stripped 3 bases from V and 6 bases from J, with 10 bases between. Germline loops: CDR1 LGHNA, CDR2 YSLEER. CDR3 amino acids: CASSQGSRDTQYF. The CDR3 nucleotides read TGCGCCAGCAGCCAGGGGTCTCGGGATACGCAGTATTTT.

The chain joins TRBV15 to TRBJ2-7, with D unresolved. Germline V gene data show CDR1 as LNHNV and CDR2 as YYDKDF (reference sequence). The CDR3 contains 13 residues. Trimming removed 0 bases from V and 2 bases from J, with 5 bases in between. The chain's CDR3 is CATSRDFAYEQYF. The CDR3 DNA reads TGTGCCACCAGCAGAGACTTCGCCTACGAGCAGTACTTC.

This clonotype was observed a handful of times. The J gene is TRBJ2-1, the V gene TRBV4-3; possible D gene TRBD2, 6 bases. The germline gives CDR1 LGHNA, CDR2 YSLEER. V gave up 3 bases and J gave up 8 bases, with 11 bases separating them. CDR3 size: 13 residues. CDR3 nucleotides: TGCGCCAGCAGCCAGCTAGCGCGTGATGAGCAGTTCTTC. The encoded protein is CASSQLARDEQFF.

Concerning this clonotype: At one of its ends the junction is not consistent with the germline gene, which may arise from a read error. CDR3 sequence (DNA): TGTGCCGCGACAGACATTTATACTAATGAAAAACTGCTTTTT. This gives the protein CAATDIYTNEKLLF. The chain couples TRBV25-1 to TRBJ1-4; tentatively, D is TRBD1 (5 bases). CDR3 size: 14 residues. Germline V gene sequence: CDR1 MGHDK, CDR2 SYGVNS.

The chain employs TRBV28 and TRBJ2-3, with 8 bases lining up with TRBD2. Germline-derived CDR1 and CDR2 are MDHEN and SYDVKM. This CDR3 is 16 amino acids long. With V trimmed by 6 bases and J by 3 bases, 11 bases remained unmatched. CDR3 bases: TGTGCCAGCAGGCCGCCGGCGGGAGGAGGGACAGATACGCAGTATTTT. It is translated as CASRPPAGGGTDTQYF. Together with reference TRBV28 and TRBJ2-3, the CDR3 gives the full variable domain: DVKVTQSSRYLVKRTGEKVFLECVQDMDHENMFWYRQDPGLGLRLIYFSYDVKMKEKGDIPEGYSVSREKKERFSLILESASTNQTSMYLCASRPPAGGGTDTQYFGPGTRLTVL.